This is a list of T cell receptor beta chains from one sample in a study of T cells after yellow fever vaccination. MiXCR, applied by TCRdb to the 5' RACE reads, yields one record per CDR3 protein. The sample shows 500,000 to 650,000 distinct CDR3 sequences, 17% of them seen only once. Sequencing used PBMCs, obtained roughly 5 days after the first yellow fever vaccination. These receptors originate from a man aged 18 to 29 who received the YFV17D yellow fever vaccine. Each CDR3 is given without its conserved first and last residue. The order of the fields is CDR3 protein, J gene, D gene, CDR3 length, V gene. A D gene is named only where the DNA matches it firmly.

cdr3_aa: ASSPDGTVNQPQH; j_call: TRBJ1-5; d_call: TRBD1; cdr3_length: 13; v_call: TRBV5-1
cdr3_aa: SATGTSGGYEQY; j_call: TRBJ2-7; d_call: TRBD2; cdr3_length: 12; v_call: TRBV20-1
cdr3_aa: ASNFNWNTGELF; j_call: TRBJ2-2; d_call: NA; cdr3_length: 12; v_call: TRBV6-2/TRBV6-3
cdr3_aa: ASVGEFSNQPQH; j_call: TRBJ1-5; d_call: NA; cdr3_length: 12; v_call: TRBV12-5
cdr3_aa: ASSSPASSTDTQY; j_call: TRBJ2-3; d_call: NA; cdr3_length: 13; v_call: TRBV12-3/TRBV12-4
cdr3_aa: ASSLFIRTDTQY; j_call: TRBJ2-3; d_call: NA; cdr3_length: 12; v_call: TRBV7-9
cdr3_aa: ASSQDLGELF; j_call: TRBJ2-2; d_call: NA; cdr3_length: 10; v_call: TRBV3-1
cdr3_aa: ASSSGGAPDTQY; j_call: TRBJ2-3; d_call: NA; cdr3_length: 12; v_call: TRBV5-6
cdr3_aa: ASSRMAPRYSSGRQETQY; j_call: TRBJ2-5; d_call: TRBD2; cdr3_length: 18; v_call: TRBV23-1
cdr3_aa: ASSRGGGGHYNEQF; j_call: TRBJ2-1; d_call: NA; cdr3_length: 14; v_call: TRBV28
cdr3_aa: ASSGHRGSNQPQH; j_call: TRBJ1-5; d_call: TRBD1; cdr3_length: 13; v_call: TRBV11-2
cdr3_aa: ASGVKGQTMGETQY; j_call: TRBJ2-5; d_call: TRBD1; cdr3_length: 14; v_call: TRBV5-1
cdr3_aa: ASSLDWVDSNYGYT; j_call: TRBJ1-2; d_call: NA; cdr3_length: 14; v_call: TRBV12-3/TRBV12-4
cdr3_aa: AINAGGDTQY; j_call: TRBJ2-3; d_call: NA; cdr3_length: 10; v_call: TRBV10-3
cdr3_aa: ASSPAGGGRRTDTQY; j_call: TRBJ2-3; d_call: TRBD2; cdr3_length: 15; v_call: TRBV12-3/TRBV12-4
cdr3_aa: AIQGTSTDTQY; j_call: TRBJ2-3; d_call: NA; cdr3_length: 11; v_call: TRBV10-3
cdr3_aa: ASSLADRVSSYNEQF; j_call: TRBJ2-1; d_call: NA; cdr3_length: 15; v_call: TRBV5-1
cdr3_aa: ARRETQY; j_call: TRBJ2-5; d_call: NA; cdr3_length: 7; v_call: TRBV27
cdr3_aa: ASELTGSYNEQF; j_call: TRBJ2-1; d_call: NA; cdr3_length: 12; v_call: TRBV6-5
cdr3_aa: ASSQTSGAYNEQF; j_call: TRBJ2-1; d_call: TRBD2; cdr3_length: 13; v_call: TRBV7-9
cdr3_aa: ASSLEGGWNSPLH; j_call: TRBJ1-6; d_call: NA; cdr3_length: 13; v_call: TRBV5-1
cdr3_aa: ASSVGTGNYGYT; j_call: TRBJ1-2; d_call: TRBD1; cdr3_length: 12; v_call: TRBV6-1
cdr3_aa: VSKGGGGDTQY; j_call: TRBJ2-3; d_call: NA; cdr3_length: 11; v_call: TRBV12-5
cdr3_aa: ASWRPDRGLGTGELF; j_call: TRBJ2-2; d_call: TRBD1; cdr3_length: 15; v_call: TRBV7-4
cdr3_aa: ASSERLGGGNQPQH; j_call: TRBJ1-5; d_call: NA; cdr3_length: 14; v_call: TRBV10-2
cdr3_aa: ATSDSSGADEQF; j_call: TRBJ2-1; d_call: TRBD2; cdr3_length: 12; v_call: TRBV24-1
cdr3_aa: ASSPWPRPQH; j_call: TRBJ1-5; d_call: NA; cdr3_length: 10; v_call: TRBV12-3/TRBV12-4
cdr3_aa: ASSPRQGARTEAF; j_call: TRBJ1-1; d_call: TRBD1; cdr3_length: 13; v_call: TRBV12-3/TRBV12-4
cdr3_aa: ASDPGSRVGLF; j_call: TRBJ2-2; d_call: NA; cdr3_length: 11; v_call: TRBV28